This T cell receptor beta chain is drawn from a study of cytomegalovirus exposure and HLA in healthy donors. With V trimmed by 2 bases and J by 3 bases, 2 bases remained unmatched. Germline lookup yields CDR1 KGHSH and CDR2 LQKENI. There are 14 residues in the CDR3. At collection, donors were nominally healthy, but unrecorded immune exposures were probable. The PCR made use of 60 Vbeta and 13 Jbeta primers. Only in-frame clones appear in the TCRdb table, and some are missing; sequencing was by immunoSEQ multiplex PCR. The sample carries 100,000 to 150,000 clones, about 74% recorded once. V is TRBV18 and J is TRBJ1-1, with 8 positions matching TRBD1. This clonotype was sampled from a male donor in good health and CMV-seronegative. The material sequenced was PBMCs. For the CDR3, the DNA is TGTGCCAGCTCACCAACGACAGGGGACACTGAAGCTTTCTTT. As protein: CASSPTTGDTEAFF.